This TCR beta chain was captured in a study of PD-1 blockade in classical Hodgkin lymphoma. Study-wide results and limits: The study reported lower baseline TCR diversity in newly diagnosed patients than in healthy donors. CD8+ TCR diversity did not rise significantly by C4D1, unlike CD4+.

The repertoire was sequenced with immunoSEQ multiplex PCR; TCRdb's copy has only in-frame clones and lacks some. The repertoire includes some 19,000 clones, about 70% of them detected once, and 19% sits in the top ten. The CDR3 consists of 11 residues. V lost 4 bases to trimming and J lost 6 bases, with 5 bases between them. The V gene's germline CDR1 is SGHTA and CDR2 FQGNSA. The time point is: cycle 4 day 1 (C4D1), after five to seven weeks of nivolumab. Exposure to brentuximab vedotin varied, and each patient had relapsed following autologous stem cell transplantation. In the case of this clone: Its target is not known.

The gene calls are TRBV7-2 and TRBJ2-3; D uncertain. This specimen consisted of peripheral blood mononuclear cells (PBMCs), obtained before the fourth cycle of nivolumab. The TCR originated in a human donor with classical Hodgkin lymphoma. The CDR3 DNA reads TGTGCCAGCAGCTCCAGGGATACGCAGTATTTT. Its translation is CASSSRDTQYF.